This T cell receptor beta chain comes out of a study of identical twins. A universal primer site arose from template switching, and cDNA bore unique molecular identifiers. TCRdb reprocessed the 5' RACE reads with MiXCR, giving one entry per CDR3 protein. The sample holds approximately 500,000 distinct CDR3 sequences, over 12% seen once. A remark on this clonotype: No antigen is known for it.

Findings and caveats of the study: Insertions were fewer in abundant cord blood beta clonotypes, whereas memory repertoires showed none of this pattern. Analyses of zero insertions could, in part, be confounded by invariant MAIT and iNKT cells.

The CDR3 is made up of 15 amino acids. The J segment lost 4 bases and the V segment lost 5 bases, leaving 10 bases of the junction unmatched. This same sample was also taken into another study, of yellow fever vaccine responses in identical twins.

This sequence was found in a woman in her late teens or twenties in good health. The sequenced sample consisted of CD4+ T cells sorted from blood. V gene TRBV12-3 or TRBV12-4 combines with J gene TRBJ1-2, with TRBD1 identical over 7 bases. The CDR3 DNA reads TGTGCCAGCAGTCCCGGACAGGTGGGCCTCTATGGCTACACCTTC. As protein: CASSPGQVGLYGYTF.